This entry is about one T cell receptor (beta chain). Compared with germline, one end of the junction differs, possibly owing to a read error. This specimen comes from a study of shared clonotypes between healthy human individuals. In the sorted-subset replicate PCRs, 200 ng DNA, 25,000 to 30,000 T cell genomes, was used. Sequencing was performed with immunoSEQ multiplex PCR; in TCRdb, only in-frame clones are kept and a portion is missing. The table has some 2,500,000 clones, under 95% seen once. The sample consisted of naive CD4+ T cells from PBMCs. As to subset: CD45RA+ positively selected. The TCR comes from a man aged 18-30 years in good health. Some clones in this sample may be carry-over from other donors' samples.

The CDR3 reads CASSSSRAF. As DNA, the CDR3 is TGTGCCAGCAGCTCCAGCCGCGCGTTT. J is TRBJ1-5 and V is TRBV7-3; no firm D call. Germline loops: CDR1 SGHTA, CDR2 FQGTGA. The CDR3 has 9 residues.